Sequencing of this T cell receptor (beta chain) was carried out in a study of cytomegalovirus exposure and HLA in healthy donors. 60 Vbeta and 13 Jbeta primers were used in PCR. Produced via immunoSEQ multiplex PCR; TCRdb's table is partial and in-frame only. The sample gives around 99,000 clones, almost 75% of which show up once; about 8.4% is in the top ten. Study-wide points: 150 or so TCR beta chains were listed as cytomegalovirus-associated. Later analysis associated a missense DCLRE1C variant with TCR beta V- and J-gene trimming. In vitro data verified three CMV-associated chains as specific for CMV antigens.

This clone was detected only a few times. Its cognate antigen is unknown. CDR3 length equals 12 residues. The V gene's germline CDR1 is SNHLY and CDR2 FYNNEI. The V and J ends lost 10 bases and 6 bases, in that order; junction bases with no gene match: 8. The chain carries TRBV2 and TRBJ1-2; the match to TRBD1 covers 7 bases. This TCR came from a man aged 35 to 55 in good health and CMV-seronegative. Specimen: PBMCs. CDR3 residues: CATSPQGDGYTF. CDR3 in DNA: TGTGCCACCAGCCCTCAGGGGGATGGCTACACCTTC.